The 15 T cell receptor beta chains below were found in one sample sequenced in a study of blood T cell repertoires in COVID-19. Measured with immunoSEQ multiplex PCR; TCRdb has only the in-frame clones, and not every one. The data hold about 63,000 clones, with around 85% observed a single time. Sequenced: peripheral blood. The receptor source for this set is a woman aged 80 or older with acute or convalescent COVID-19.

This chain links TRBV11-2 with TRBJ2-1; D is possibly TRBD2 (6 bases). Germline CDR1 and CDR2: SGHAT and FQNNGV. The CDR3 spans 14 residues. V lost 5 bases and J 8 bases, leaving 16 bases between the germline ends. Here the CDR3 reads CASSRATSIYEQFF. The CDR3 coding sequence is TGTGCCAGCAGCCGTGCGACTAGTATCTATGAGCAGTTCTTC.

The rearrangement links TRBV27 to TRBJ2-7, with TRBD1 as a possible D gene (6 bases). Trimming left V 1 base short and J 3 bases short, with 16 bases between. The germline V gene encodes CDR1 MNHEY and CDR2 SMNVEV (reference sequence). This CDR3 spans 16 amino acids. The CDR3 DNA is TGTGCCAGCAGTTTATTGGGACCTACAGGGTACTACGAGCAGTACTTC. It specifies CASSLLGPTGYYEQYF.

This clone was observed once. This rearrangement joins TRBV6-6 to TRBJ2-2, with D maybe TRBD1 (6 bases). CDR3 length: 16 residues. Deletions cut 2 bases from V and 3 bases from J, with 13 bases between. Germline CDR1 MNHNY, CDR2 SVGAGI (reference sequence). The CDR3: CASSYPTGQYTGELFF. CDR3 bases: TGTGCCAGCAGTTACCCGACTGGACAGTACACCGGGGAGCTGTTTTTT.

This clone was detected only once. This chain links TRBV18 with TRBJ1-4, with a tentative D call TRBD1 (5 bases). Germline V CDR1 and CDR2: KGHSH, LQKENI. The CDR3 covers 15 residues. Trimming stripped 5 bases from V and 5 bases from J, with 15 bases between. The DNA of the CDR3 is TGTGCCAGCTCAGTTCGGGGGTCGAACAATGAAAAACTGTTTTTT. The encoded protein is CASSVRGSNNEKLFF.

This clone was counted once. The chain couples TRBV2 to TRBJ1-6, with a weak D call TRBD1 (6 bases). The CDR3 is 15 amino acids. CDR1 and CDR2 (germline): SNHLY, FYNNEI. Trimming removed 3 bases at V and 6 bases at J, with 12 bases between. The CDR3 sequence: CASSDRQAFNSPLHF. CDR3 in DNA: TGTGCCAGCAGTGATCGACAGGCCTTTAATTCACCCCTCCACTTT. Variable domain in full (rest from reference TRBV2 and TRBJ1-6): EPEVTQTPSHQVTQMGQEVILRCVPISNHLYFYWYRQILGQKVEFLVSFYNNEISEKSEIFDDQFSVERPDGSNFTLKIRSTKLEDSAMYFCASSDRQAFNSPLHFGNGTRLTVT.

The rearrangement links TRBV9 to TRBJ2-3, with D perhaps matching TRBD1 (6 bases). The CDR3 is 13 amino acids. Germline loops: CDR1 SGDLS, CDR2 YYNGEE. Trimming stripped 6 bases from V and 4 bases from J, with 12 bases between. In nucleotides, the CDR3 is TGTGCCAGCACCAGGGGAATAGCAGATACGCAGTATTTT. Protein product: CASTRGIADTQYF.

The V call is TRBV2, the J call TRBJ2-1; D not certain. Looked up from germline, CDR1 is SNHLY and CDR2 is FYNNEI. The CDR3 has 11 amino acids. V was cut by 6 bases and J by 9 bases, with 9 bases left in between. CDR3 loop: CASSPWAEQFF. CDR3 nucleotides: TGTGCCAGCAGCCCGTGGGCTGAGCAGTTCTTC.

V is TRBV19 and J is TRBJ1-2; TRBD1 matches at 10 bases. Germline CDR1 reads LNHDA; CDR2 reads SQIVND (reference sequence). V gave up 4 bases and J gave up 8 bases; unmatched junction bases: 13. The length of the CDR3 is 16 residues. CDR3 region: CASSNLSPGQGMGYTF. The CDR3 nucleotides read TGTGCCAGTAGTAATCTCTCACCGGGACAGGGGATGGGCTACACCTTC.

J is TRBJ2-3 and V is TRBV6-1; a possible D gene is TRBD1 (6 bases). CDR1 is MNHNS, CDR2 SASEGT, per germline. This CDR3 contains 13 residues. The V gene lost 2 bases and the J gene lost 4 bases, with 7 bases spanning the gap. The CDR3 spells CASSENRADTQYF. DNA for the CDR3: TGTGCCAGCAGTGAAAACAGGGCAGATACGCAGTATTTT.

The chain is built from TRBV5-1 and TRBJ2-5; TRBD2 agrees at 13 bases. Germline lookup yields CDR1 SGHRS and CDR2 YFSETQ. Trimming at V came to 0 bases and at J to 4 bases, leaving 9 bases not matched to a gene. The CDR3 has 18 amino acids. The CDR3 region is CASSLAGTSGISRETQYF. CDR3 DNA: TGCGCCAGCAGCTTGGCCGGGACTAGCGGGATAAGTCGAGAGACCCAGTACTTC.

This clone was found once. This chain joins TRBV23-1 and TRBJ1-6; tentative D call: TRBD1 (5 bases). TRBV23-1 is sorted into the ORF group, with uncertain function. CDR3 length: 20 residues. V lost 2 bases to trimming and J lost 0 bases, with 20 bases between them. As DNA, the CDR3 is TGCGCCAGCAGTCAAACCCGAGGGCGGGGGATTAGCTCCTATAATTCACCCCTCCACTTT. It codes for CASSQTRGRGISSYNSPLHF.

The chain has TRBV11-2 and TRBJ1-3; maybe TRBD1 (5 bases). V was cut by 4 bases and J by 0 bases, with 19 bases left in between. This CDR3 has 18 amino acids. From germline, CDR1 is SGHAT and CDR2 FQNNGV. CDR3 sequence: CASSSRWGGDFSGNTIYF. In nucleotides, the CDR3 is TGTGCCAGCAGCTCGAGGTGGGGGGGAGATTTCTCTGGAAACACCATATATTTT.

The chain has TRBV19 and TRBJ2-7; TRBD2 might be the D (5 bases). CDR3 length: 13 residues. CDR1 and CDR2 from the germline V gene are LNHDA and SQIVND (reference sequence). V gave up 6 bases and J gave up 4 bases, with 13 bases separating them. As DNA, the CDR3 is TGTGCCAGTAGCCCGGGGAGTTCTTACGAGCAGTACTTC. It yields the protein CASSPGSSYEQYF.

The chain recombines TRBV28 with TRBJ1-5; 10 bases agree with TRBD1. The ends lost 5 bases at V and 6 bases at J; junction bases unmatched: 10. Germline V gene data show CDR1 as MDHEN and CDR2 as SYDVKM. The CDR3 extends over 16 amino acids. The CDR3 DNA sequence: TGTGCCAGCAGTCCGCACGGACAGGGGGTATTTCAGCCCCAGCATTTT. Translation: CASSPHGQGVFQPQHF.

V and J are TRBV28 and TRBJ1-5, with D possibly being TRBD1 (6 bases). V lost 3 bases and J lost 4, with 16 bases in between. Germline lookup yields CDR1 MDHEN and CDR2 SYDVKM. The CDR3 consists of 16 residues. CDR3 sequence: CASSFVQGQSNQPQHF. CDR3 in DNA: TGTGCCAGCAGTTTCGTACAGGGCCAATCGAATCAGCCCCAGCATTTT.